These T cell receptor beta chains were read from a single sample in a study of OX40 agonist ivuxolimab in advanced cancers. The protocol was immunoSEQ multiplex PCR, while the TCRdb copy is restricted to in-frame clones and leaves out a portion. This table holds around 64,000 clones, roughly 90% found once. Here the sequenced sample was CD4+ or CD8+ T cells sorted from blood, taken in a trial of the OX40 agonist ivuxolimab. All receptors derive from an adult with an advanced solid tumor such as melanoma, head and neck, liver or kidney cancer. CDR3s include the opening cysteine and the closing phenylalanine or tryptophan. The D gene is left open where the match is weak. Clone size is not always given. Where it is, it says once, few, many or a class for expanded clones.

TRBV12-5,.,.,TRBJ1-5,CASGFGINQPQHF,TGTGCTAGTGGTTTTGGGATCAATCAGCCCCAGCATTTT
TRBV4-2,.,TRBD2,TRBJ2-1,CASSQERAGAHNEQFF,TGTGCCAGCAGCCAAGAAAGAGCGGGGGCCCACAATGAGCAGTTCTTC
TRBV4-1,.,.,TRBJ1-4,CASSQEKAYEKLFF,TGCGCCAGCAGCCAAGAGAAGGCCTATGAAAAACTGTTTTTT
TRBV4-3,.,.,TRBJ1-4,CASSQERYRVPATNEKLFF,TGCGCCAGCAGCCAAGAACGCTACAGGGTGCCAGCAACTAATGAAAAACTGTTTTTT
TRBV2,.,.,TRBJ1-1,CASSESPRGGNFF,TGTGCCAGCAGTGAATCCCCTAGGGGGGGGAACTTCTTT
TRBV7-2,once,.,TRBJ2-1,CASSYDRSSPIGQFF,TGTGCCAGCAGCTACGACAGGTCATCCCCAATTGGGCAGTTCTTC
TRBV9,.,.,TRBJ1-5,CASSVEGVHSNQPQHF,TGTGCCAGCAGCGTAGAAGGAGTACATAGCAATCAGCCCCAGCATTTT
TRBV4-3,.,TRBD2,TRBJ2-3,CASTPLAGASTDTQYF,TGCGCCAGCACCCCCTTAGCGGGGGCTAGCACAGATACGCAGTATTTT
TRBV6-5,.,.,TRBJ2-7,CASSQRLLTYEQYF,TGTGCCAGCAGCCAAAGACTCCTTACCTACGAGCAGTACTTC
TRBV10-3,once,TRBD1,TRBJ2-6,CAISELFLTGIASSGANVLTF,TGTGCCATCAGTGAGTTATTTTTGACAGGGATCGCAAGCTCTGGGGCCAACGTCCTGACTTTC
TRBV27,.,.,TRBJ2-2,CASSHPGGGELFF,TGTGCCAGCAGTCACCCCGGAGGCGGGGAGCTGTTTTTT
TRBV19,.,.,TRBJ1-1,CASSTGNTEAFF,TGTGCCAGTAGTACGGGAAACACTGAAGCTTTCTTT
TRBV7-9,once,TRBD1,TRBJ2-3,CASTLTGGVTDTQYF,TGTGCCAGCACGCTGACAGGGGGAGTCACAGATACGCAGTATTTT
TRBV4-1,.,.,TRBJ2-7,CASSPRVGEQYF,TGCGCCAGCAGCCCGAGGGTGGGCGAGCAGTACTTC
TRBV9,.,.,TRBJ2-1,CASSALPSLNEQFF,TGTGCCAGCAGCGCCCTCCCGAGCCTCAATGAGCAGTTCTTC
TRBV18,.,.,TRBJ2-1,CASSPPHGEAFNEQFF,TGTGCCAGCTCACCACCCCACGGGGAGGCCTTTAATGAGCAGTTCTTC
TRBV2,few,TRBD1,TRBJ2-7,CASVGQDYEQYF,TGTGCCAGCGTCGGACAGGACTACGAGCAGTACTTC
TRBV7-9,.,.,TRBJ2-1,CASSGQQQGHEQFF,TGTGCCAGCAGCGGTCAGCAACAGGGACATGAGCAGTTCTTC
TRBV6-5,once,.,TRBJ2-3,CASRTTSYTDTQYF,TGTGCCAGCAGAACGACTTCCTACACAGATACGCAGTATTTT